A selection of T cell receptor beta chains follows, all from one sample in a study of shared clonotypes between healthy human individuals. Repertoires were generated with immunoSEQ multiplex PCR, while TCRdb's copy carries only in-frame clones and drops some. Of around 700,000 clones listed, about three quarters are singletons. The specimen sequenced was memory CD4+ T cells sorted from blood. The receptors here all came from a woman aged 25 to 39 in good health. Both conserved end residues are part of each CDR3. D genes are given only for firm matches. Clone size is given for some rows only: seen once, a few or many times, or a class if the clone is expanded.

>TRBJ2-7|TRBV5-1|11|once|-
CASSGGYEQYF
TGCGCCAGCAGTGGGGGCTACGAGCAGTACTTC
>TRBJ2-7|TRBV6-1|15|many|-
CASSDFRGGPGEQYF
TGTGCCAGCAGTGATTTTCGGGGCGGCCCGGGGGAGCAGTACTTC
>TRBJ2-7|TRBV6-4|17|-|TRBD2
CASPGLAGQHSSYEQYF
TGTGCCAGCCCAGGACTAGCGGGCCAGCATAGCTCCTACGAGCAGTACTTC
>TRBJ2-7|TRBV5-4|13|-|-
CASSLDEAYEQYF
TGTGCCAGCAGCTTGGACGAAGCCTACGAGCAGTACTTC
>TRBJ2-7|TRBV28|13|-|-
CASRLRQLGEQYF
TGTGCCAGCAGATTACGACAGTTAGGCGAGCAGTACTTC
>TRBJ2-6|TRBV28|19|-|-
CASSSSGRAEHSGANVLTF
TGTGCCAGCAGTTCAAGTGGGCGAGCGGAGCACTCTGGGGCCAACGTCCTGACTTTC
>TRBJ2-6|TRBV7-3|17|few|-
CASSPNSLYSGANVLTF
TGTGCCAGCAGCCCCAACAGCCTCTACTCTGGGGCCAACGTCCTGACTTTC
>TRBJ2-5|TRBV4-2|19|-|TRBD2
CASSQLSGTSGRAIETQYF
TGTGCCAGCAGCCAATTATCCGGGACTAGCGGGAGGGCCATTGAGACCCAGTACTTC
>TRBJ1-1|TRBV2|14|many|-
CASRIRVGNTEAFF
TGTGCCAGCAGGATTAGAGTGGGGAACACTGAAGCTTTCTTT
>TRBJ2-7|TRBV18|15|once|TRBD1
CASSAQGRAQREQYF
TGTGCCAGCTCTGCACAGGGGAGAGCTCAGCGTGAGCAGTACTTC
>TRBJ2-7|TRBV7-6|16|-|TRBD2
CASRLLTSHTNYEQYF
TGTGCCAGCAGACTCTTGACTAGCCATACCAACTACGAGCAGTACTTC
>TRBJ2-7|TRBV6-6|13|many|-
CASSYSSDYEQYF
TGTGCCAGCAGTTACTCGTCCGACTACGAGCAGTACTTC
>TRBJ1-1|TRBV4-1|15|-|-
CASSQRQRMNTEAFF
TGCGCCAGCAGCCAAAGGCAGCGCATGAACACTGAAGCTTTCTTT
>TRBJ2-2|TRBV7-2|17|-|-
CASSIGPLSVNTGELFF
TGTGCCAGCAGCATTGGGCCCCTCTCAGTAAACACCGGGGAGCTGTTTTTT
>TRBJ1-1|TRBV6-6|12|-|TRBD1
CASSYRQGEAFF
TGTGCCAGCAGTTACCGACAGGGTGAAGCTTTCTTT
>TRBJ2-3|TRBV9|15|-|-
CASSVVGGSTDTQYF
TGTGCCAGCAGCGTAGTGGGTGGGTCCACAGATACGCAGTATTTT
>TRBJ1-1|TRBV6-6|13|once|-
CASSYPQNTEAFF
TGTGCCAGCAGTTACCCACAGAACACTGAAGCTTTCTTT
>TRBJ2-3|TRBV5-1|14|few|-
CATSTGSSTDTQYF
TGCGCCACCTCAACAGGGAGCAGTACAGATACGCAGTATTTT
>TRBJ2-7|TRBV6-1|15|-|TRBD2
CASSSGAGRASEQYF
TGTGCCAGCAGTTCGGGAGCAGGGAGGGCCTCTGAGCAGTACTTC
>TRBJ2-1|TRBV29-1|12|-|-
CSGWYSYNEQFF
TGCAGCGGGTGGTACTCCTACAATGAGCAGTTCTTC
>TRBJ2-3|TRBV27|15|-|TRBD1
CASSSPGQGADTQYF
TGTGCCAGCAGTTCCCCGGGACAGGGAGCAGATACGCAGTATTTT
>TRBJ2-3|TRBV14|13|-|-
CASSQDHADTQYF
TGTGCCAGCAGCCAAGATCACGCAGATACGCAGTATTTT
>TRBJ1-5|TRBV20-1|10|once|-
CSAVNQPQHF
TGCAGTGCCGTCAATCAGCCCCAGCATTTT
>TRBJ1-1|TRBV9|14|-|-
CASSVSAGGTEAFF
TGTGCCAGCAGCGTAAGTGCGGGGGGCACTGAAGCTTTCTTT
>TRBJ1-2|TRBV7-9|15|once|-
CASSLVGSSVYGYTF
TGTGCCAGCAGCTTAGTTGGCAGTTCCGTCTATGGCTACACCTTC
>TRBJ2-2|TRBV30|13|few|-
CAWSVTPTGELFF
TGTGCCTGGAGTGTAACACCGACCGGGGAGCTGTTTTTT
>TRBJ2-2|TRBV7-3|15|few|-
CASSPWTANTGELFF
TGTGCCAGCAGCCCTTGGACAGCGAACACCGGGGAGCTGTTTTTT
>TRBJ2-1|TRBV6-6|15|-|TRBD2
CASSSSGTGNNEQFF
TGTGCCAGCAGTTCTAGCGGGACCGGGAACAATGAGCAGTTCTTC
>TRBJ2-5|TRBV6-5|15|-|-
CASSASGRGWETQYF
TGTGCCAGCAGTGCGAGCGGCCGGGGTTGGGAGACCCAGTACTTC
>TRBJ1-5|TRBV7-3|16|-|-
CASSLKSGRDHQPQHF
TGTGCCAGCAGCTTAAAGAGTGGAAGGGACCATCAGCCCCAGCATTTT
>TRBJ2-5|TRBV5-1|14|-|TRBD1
CASSTGQWGETQYF
TGCGCCAGCAGCACGGGACAGTGGGGAGAGACCCAGTACTTC
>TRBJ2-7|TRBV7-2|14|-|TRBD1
CASSLTGGRYEQYF
TGTGCCAGCAGCTTGACAGGGGGCCGCTACGAGCAGTACTTC
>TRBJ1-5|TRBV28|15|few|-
CASTFNRGNNQPQHF
TGTGCCAGCACCTTCAACCGGGGAAACAATCAGCCCCAGCATTTT
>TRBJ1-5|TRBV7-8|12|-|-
CASSLVDQPQHF
TGTGCCAGCAGCTTAGTTGATCAGCCCCAGCATTTT
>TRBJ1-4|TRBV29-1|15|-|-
CSVISPPAGQGKLFF
TGCAGCGTTATCTCCCCCCCGGCAGGGCAAGGAAAACTGTTTTTT
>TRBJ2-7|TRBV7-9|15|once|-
CASTPHSGAGDEQYF
TGTGCCAGCACCCCACATTCGGGGGCAGGCGACGAGCAGTACTTC
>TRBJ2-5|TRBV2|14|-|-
CASMFLRMGETQYF
TGTGCCAGCATGTTCCTCAGGATGGGGGAGACCCAGTACTTC
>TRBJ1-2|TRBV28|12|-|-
CAIKITSDGYTF
TGTGCCATCAAAATAACAAGTGATGGCTACACCTTC
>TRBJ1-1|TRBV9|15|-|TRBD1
CASSVVGQGNTEAFF
TGTGCCAGCAGCGTAGTCGGACAGGGGAACACTGAAGCTTTCTTT
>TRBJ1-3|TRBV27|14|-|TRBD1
CASSSRDRGNTIYF
TGTGCCAGCAGTTCCCGGGACAGGGGAAACACCATATATTTT
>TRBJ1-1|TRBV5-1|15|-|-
CASSLAGTDGTEAFF
TGCGCCAGCAGCTTGGCCGGGACCGATGGAACTGAAGCTTTCTTT
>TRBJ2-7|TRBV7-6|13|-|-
CASSLVSGREQYF
TGTGCCAGCAGCTTAGTGTCAGGGCGCGAGCAGTACTTC
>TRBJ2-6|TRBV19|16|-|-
CASTKGVRAGANVLTF
TGTGCCAGTACAAAAGGGGTTCGGGCTGGGGCCAACGTCCTGACTTTC
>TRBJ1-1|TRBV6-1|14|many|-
CASSEFGENTEAFF
TGTGCCAGCAGTGAATTTGGGGAAAACACTGAAGCTTTCTTT
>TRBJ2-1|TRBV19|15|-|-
CASSPQGSSYNEQFF
TGTGCCAGTTCCCCCCAGGGGAGCTCCTACAATGAGCAGTTCTTC
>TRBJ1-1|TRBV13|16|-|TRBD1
CASSTTKTGRNTEAFF
TGTGCCAGCAGCACCACCAAGACAGGGAGGAACACTGAAGCTTTCTTT
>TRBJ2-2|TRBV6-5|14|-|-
CASSGVVNTGELFF
TGTGCCAGCAGTGGAGTAGTGAACACCGGGGAGCTGTTTTTT